The present TCR beta chain was sequenced within a study of naive and memory T cell subsets. Study conclusions and caveats: Especially in CD8 cells, naive repertoires contained a few larger clonotypes, possibly CD45RA-re-expressing memory cells. Naive and memory subsets had different power law exponents for TCR abundance.

Two oligonucleotides, mixed equimolar, formed the beta constant-region primer covering TRBC1 and TRBC2. Four rounds of PCR amplified the ligated cDNA using nested alpha and beta constant-region primers plus SP2. Ligation attached a single-stranded oligonucleotide with a 12-nucleotide UMI and the SP2 primer to the cDNA 3' end. MiXCR, run by TCRdb on the UMI-ligation and nested PCR reads, gives a single entry per CDR3 protein. The sample lists 150,000 or so distinct CDR3 sequences, roughly 22% occurring once. This clonotype has just a few counts. As yet, its antigen is unknown. CMV status came from CD4+ T cell IFNgamma after overnight CMV lysate stimulation of fresh PBMCs. The ends lost 8 bases at V and 13 bases at J; junction bases unmatched: 7. Germline V lookup: CDR1 MDHEN, CDR2 SYDVKM. The CDR3 sequence is 11 residues long.

V is TRBV28 and J is TRBJ2-1, with 8 bases fitting TRBD2. This receptor was obtained from a human donor in good health. The specimen sequenced was naive CD4+ T cells from blood. CDR3 sequence (DNA): TGTGCCAGCCTTAGCGGGATTAACCAGTTCTTC. As protein: CASLSGINQFF.